This T cell receptor (beta chain) is drawn from a study of control samples from healthy donors and cancer patients. Measured with immunoSEQ multiplex PCR; TCRdb has only the in-frame clones, and not every one. The sample includes about 120,000 clones, roughly 90% of them seen just once. The V gene lost 8 bases and the J gene lost 6 bases, with 13 bases spanning the gap. The CDR3 consists of 12 residues. Germline CDR1 and CDR2: WNHNN and SYGVQD (reference sequence). The clonotype comes from a man between 18 and 35 years old in good health. The chain employs TRBV10-1 and TRBJ2-5; tentatively, D is TRBD2 (5 bases). The sequencing input was blood. CDR3 loop: CASLQRPKTQYF. CDR3 sequence (DNA): TGCGCCAGCCTCCAGCGGCCGAAGACCCAGTACTTC.